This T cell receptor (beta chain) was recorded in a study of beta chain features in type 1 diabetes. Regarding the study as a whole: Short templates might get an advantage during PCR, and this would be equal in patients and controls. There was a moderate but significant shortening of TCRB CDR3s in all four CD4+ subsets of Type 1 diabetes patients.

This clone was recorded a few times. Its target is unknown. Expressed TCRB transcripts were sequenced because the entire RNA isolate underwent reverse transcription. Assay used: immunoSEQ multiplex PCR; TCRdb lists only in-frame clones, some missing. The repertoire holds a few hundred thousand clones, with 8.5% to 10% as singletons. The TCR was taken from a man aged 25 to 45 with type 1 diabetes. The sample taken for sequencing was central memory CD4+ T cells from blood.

Here the CDR3 DNA reads TGTGCCAGCAGCTTGTGGCCAAACAGGGTGGCGTCCTACGAGCAGTACTTC. Amino acid sequence: CASSLWPNRVASYEQYF. The genes are TRBV7-9 and TRBJ2-7; perhaps TRBD1 as D (6 bases). From germline, CDR1 is SEHNR and CDR2 FQNEAQ (reference sequence). Trimming took off 3 bases at V and 1 base at J, with 19 bases between the two ends. CDR3 size: 17 residues.